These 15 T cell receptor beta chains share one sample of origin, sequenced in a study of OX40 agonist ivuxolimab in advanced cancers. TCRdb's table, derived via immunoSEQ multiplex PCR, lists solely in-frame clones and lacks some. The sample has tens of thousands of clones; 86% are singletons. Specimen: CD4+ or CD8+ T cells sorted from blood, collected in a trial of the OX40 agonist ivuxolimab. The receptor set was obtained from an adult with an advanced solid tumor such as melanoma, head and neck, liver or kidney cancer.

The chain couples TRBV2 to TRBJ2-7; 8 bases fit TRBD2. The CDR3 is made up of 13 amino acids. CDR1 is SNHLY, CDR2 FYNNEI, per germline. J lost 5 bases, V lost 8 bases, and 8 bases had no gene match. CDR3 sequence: CASSSGSLHEQYF. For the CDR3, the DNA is TGTGCCAGCTCGAGCGGGAGTCTCCACGAGCAGTACTTC. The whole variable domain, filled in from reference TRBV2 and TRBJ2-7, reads EPEVTQTPSHQVTQMGQEVILRCVPISNHLYFYWYRQILGQKVEFLVSFYNNEISEKSEIFDDQFSVERPDGSNFTLKIRSTKLEDSAMYFCASSSGSLHEQYFGPGTRLTVT.

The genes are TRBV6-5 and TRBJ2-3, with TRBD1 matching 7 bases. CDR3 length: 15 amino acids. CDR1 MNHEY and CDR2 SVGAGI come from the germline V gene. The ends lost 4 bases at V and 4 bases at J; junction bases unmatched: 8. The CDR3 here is CASSSYHRGPDTQYF. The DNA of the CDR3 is TGTGCCAGCAGTTCCTACCACAGGGGACCAGATACGCAGTATTTT.

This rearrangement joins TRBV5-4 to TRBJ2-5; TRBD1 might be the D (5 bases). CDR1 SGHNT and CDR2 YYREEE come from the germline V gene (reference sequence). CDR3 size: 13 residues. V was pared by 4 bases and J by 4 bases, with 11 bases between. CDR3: CASSRTRIETQYF. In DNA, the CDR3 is TGTGCCAGCAGCAGGACAAGGATAGAGACCCAGTACTTC.

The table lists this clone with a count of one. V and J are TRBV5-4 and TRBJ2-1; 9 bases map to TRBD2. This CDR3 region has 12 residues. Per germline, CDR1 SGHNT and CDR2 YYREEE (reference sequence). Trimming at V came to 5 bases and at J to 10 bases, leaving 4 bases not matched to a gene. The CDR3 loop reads CASRLSGREQFF. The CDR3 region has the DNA TGTGCCAGCAGACTTAGCGGGAGAGAGCAGTTCTTC.

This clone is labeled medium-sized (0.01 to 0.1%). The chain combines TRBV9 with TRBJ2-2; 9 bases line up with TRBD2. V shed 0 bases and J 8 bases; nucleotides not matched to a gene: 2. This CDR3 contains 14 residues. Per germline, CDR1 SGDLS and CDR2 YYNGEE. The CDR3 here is CASSVDSGRGELFF. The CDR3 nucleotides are TGTGCCAGCAGCGTAGATAGCGGGAGAGGGGAGCTGTTTTTT.

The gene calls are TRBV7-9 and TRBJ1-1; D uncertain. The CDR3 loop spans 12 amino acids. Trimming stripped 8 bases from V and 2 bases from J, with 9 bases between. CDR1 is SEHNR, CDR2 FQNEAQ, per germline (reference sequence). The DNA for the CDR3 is TGTGCCAGCGAGGGAGGAAACACTGAAGCTTTCTTT. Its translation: CASEGGNTEAFF.

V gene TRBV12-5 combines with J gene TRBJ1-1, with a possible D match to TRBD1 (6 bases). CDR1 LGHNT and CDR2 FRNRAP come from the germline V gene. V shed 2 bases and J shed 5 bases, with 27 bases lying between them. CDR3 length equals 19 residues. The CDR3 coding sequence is TGTGCTAGTGGTTTGAAATCTTCCGGGACATTTGAGTTGGGGACTGAAGCTTTCTTT. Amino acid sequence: CASGLKSSGTFELGTEAFF.

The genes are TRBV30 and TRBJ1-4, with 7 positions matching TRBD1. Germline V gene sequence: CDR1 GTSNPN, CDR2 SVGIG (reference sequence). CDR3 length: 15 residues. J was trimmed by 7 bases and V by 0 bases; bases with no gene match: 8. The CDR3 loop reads CAWSVGAGGSEKLFF. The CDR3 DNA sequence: TGTGCCTGGAGTGTAGGAGCAGGGGGGAGTGAAAAACTGTTTTTT.

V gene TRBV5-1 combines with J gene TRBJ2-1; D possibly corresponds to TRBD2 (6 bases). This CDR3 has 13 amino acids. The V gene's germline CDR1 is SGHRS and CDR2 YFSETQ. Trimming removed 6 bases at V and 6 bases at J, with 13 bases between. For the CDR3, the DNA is TGCGCCAGCACCTCCGGGACTCTCAATGAGCAGTTCTTC. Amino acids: CASTSGTLNEQFF. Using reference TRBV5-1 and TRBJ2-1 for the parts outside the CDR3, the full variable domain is KAGVTQTPRYLIKTRGQQVTLSCSPISGHRSVSWYQQTPGQGLQFLFEYFSETQRNKGNFPGRFSGRQFSNSRSEMNVSTLELGDSALYLCASTSGTLNEQFFGPGTRLTVL.

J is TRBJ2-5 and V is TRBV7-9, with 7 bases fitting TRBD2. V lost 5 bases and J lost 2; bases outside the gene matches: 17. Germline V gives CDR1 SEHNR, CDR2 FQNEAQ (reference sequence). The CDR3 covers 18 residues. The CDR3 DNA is TGTGCCAGCAGCCTGCCCTGGGAGGGCCTAGTAGCACAAGAGACCCAGTACTTC. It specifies CASSLPWEGLVAQETQYF. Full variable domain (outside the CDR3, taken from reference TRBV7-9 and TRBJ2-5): DTGVSQNPRHKITKRGQNVTFRCDPISEHNRLYWYRQTLGQGPEFLTYFQNEAQLEKSRLLSDRFSAERPKGSFSTLEIQRTEQGDSAMYLCASSLPWEGLVAQETQYFGPGTRLLVL.

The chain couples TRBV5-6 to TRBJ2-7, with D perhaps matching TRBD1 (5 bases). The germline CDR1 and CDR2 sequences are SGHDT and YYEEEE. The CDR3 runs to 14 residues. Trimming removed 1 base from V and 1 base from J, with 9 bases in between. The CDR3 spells CASSLLDNSYEQYF. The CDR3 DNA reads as TGTGCCAGCAGCTTGTTGGACAATTCCTACGAGCAGTACTTC.

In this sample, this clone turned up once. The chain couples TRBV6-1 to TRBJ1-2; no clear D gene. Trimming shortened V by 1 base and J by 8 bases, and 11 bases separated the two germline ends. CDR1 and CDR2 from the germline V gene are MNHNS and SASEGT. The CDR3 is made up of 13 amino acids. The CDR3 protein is CASSEGRIWGYTF. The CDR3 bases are TGTGCCAGCAGTGAAGGGAGGATATGGGGCTACACCTTC.

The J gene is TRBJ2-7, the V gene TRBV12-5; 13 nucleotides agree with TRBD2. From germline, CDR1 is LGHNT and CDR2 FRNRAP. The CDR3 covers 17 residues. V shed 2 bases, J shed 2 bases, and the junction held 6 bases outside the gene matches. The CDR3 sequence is CASGLPRLAGGPYEQYF. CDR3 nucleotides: TGTGCTAGTGGTTTGCCCAGACTAGCGGGAGGACCCTACGAGCAGTACTTC.

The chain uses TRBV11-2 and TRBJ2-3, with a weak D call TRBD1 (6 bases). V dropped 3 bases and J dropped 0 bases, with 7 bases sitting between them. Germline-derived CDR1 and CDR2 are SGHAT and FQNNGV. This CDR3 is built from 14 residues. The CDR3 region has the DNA TGTGCCAGCAGCTTGGGGGCTAGCACAGATACGCAGTATTTT. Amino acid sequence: CASSLGASTDTQYF.

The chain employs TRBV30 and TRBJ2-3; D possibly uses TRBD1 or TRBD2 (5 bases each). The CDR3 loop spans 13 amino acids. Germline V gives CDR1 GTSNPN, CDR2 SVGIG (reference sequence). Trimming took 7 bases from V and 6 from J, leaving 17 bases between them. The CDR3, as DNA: TGTGCCTACTCACGAGGGGTTAGCGATACGCAGTATTTT. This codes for CAYSRGVSDTQYF.